This TCR beta chain was observed in a study of CD8 T cells in ankylosing spondylitis. Worth noting for this clonotype: What it binds is not known.

Quantitative 5'-RACE with molecular barcodes was used to make the TCR beta libraries. MiXCR, run by TCRdb on the 5' RACE reads, gives a single entry per CDR3 protein. The sample lists hundreds of thousands of distinct CDR3 sequences, about 19% occurring once. Findings and caveats of the study: Matched synovial fluid from ankylosing spondylitis patients was reported to be enriched for disease-linked clones.

Sequenced material: blood, either unsorted or a sorted T cell fraction (not recorded which). The receptor comes from a male donor with ankylosing spondylitis or in good health (not recorded which).

The CDR3 DNA is TGTGCCACCACTGGTCCCGGGACAGGGTATGGGGCCAACGTCCTGACTTTC. Translation: CATTGPGTGYGANVLTF. The V call is TRBV24-1, the J call TRBJ2-6, with 9 positions matching TRBD1. The V gene's germline CDR1 is KGHDR and CDR2 SFDVKD. V trimming: 8 bases; J trimming: 3 bases; junction bases outside the gene matches: 10. CDR3 length equals 17 residues.